Listed here are 18 T cell receptor beta chains from one sample, sequenced in a study of blood T cell repertoires in COVID-19. The method was immunoSEQ multiplex PCR; TCRdb's version includes in-frame clones alone and lacks a portion of them. This sample has fewer than 200,000 clones, with roughly 85% found just once. The specimen sequenced was peripheral blood. These receptors were collected from a woman aged 50 to 60 with COVID-19, enrolled during active disease.

J is TRBJ2-5 and V is TRBV6-5; possibly TRBD2 for D (5 bases). The CDR3 spans 14 residues. Deletions cut 5 bases from V and 2 bases from J, with 12 bases between. Germline loops: CDR1 MNHEY, CDR2 SVGAGI. The CDR3 DNA sequence: TGTGCCAGCAGTCACGGGGAACTACAAGAGACCCAGTACTTC. Protein sequence: CASSHGELQETQYF.

This clone was found once. This CDR3 is CASSSLAGHYNEQFF. CDR3 in DNA: TGTGCCAGCAGCTCTCTAGCGGGCCACTACAATGAGCAGTTCTTC. The chain joins TRBV7-9 to TRBJ2-1, with 8 bases matching TRBD2. CDR1 is SEHNR and CDR2 is FQNEAQ in the germline V gene (reference sequence). The CDR3 contains 15 residues. Trimming cost V 4 bases and J 3 bases; bases outside gene matches: 5.

The V gene is TRBV13, the J gene TRBJ2-7; 9 positions match TRBD1. Per germline, CDR1 PRHDT and CDR2 FYEKMQ (reference sequence). The CDR3 totals 15 residues. With V trimmed by 3 bases and J by 4 bases, 7 bases remained unmatched. The CDR3 is CASSLSGTGFYEQYF. The DNA of the CDR3 is TGTGCCAGCAGCTTGTCGGGGACAGGGTTTTACGAGCAGTACTTC.

This clone has only one observation. The chain joins TRBV3-1 (or the pseudogene TRBV3-2) to TRBJ1-5, with 8 positions matching TRBD1. V shed 0 bases and J 2 bases; nucleotides not matched to a gene: 18. Germline values: CDR1 LGHDT, CDR2 YNNKEL (reference sequence). The length of the CDR3 is 21 residues. For the CDR3, the DNA is TGTGCCAGCAGCCAAGAAGGCCAACCTACAGGGGGGGAGGAGGGCAATCAGCCCCAGCATTTT. This sequence encodes CASSQEGQPTGGEEGNQPQHF.

The gene calls are TRBV7-2 and TRBJ2-2, with 9 bases lining up with TRBD1. This CDR3 is 15 amino acids long. Germline values: CDR1 SGHTA, CDR2 FQGNSA. V lost 5 bases and J lost 4; bases outside the gene matches: 5. In DNA form, the CDR3 reads TGTGCCAGCAGCCGGACAGGGGATGGCACCGGGGAGCTGTTTTTT. It specifies CASSRTGDGTGELFF.

V and J are TRBV10-3 and TRBJ1-6; D ambiguous. Germline V CDR1 and CDR2: ENHRY, SYGVKD. Trimming pared 6 bases from V and 8 bases from J, leaving 17 bases between. CDR3 length equals 15 residues. The CDR3 coding sequence is TGTGCCATCAGACCAGAACGGAGCCTCCATTCACCCCTCCACTTT. Translation: CAIRPERSLHSPLHF.

This sequence joins TRBV5-1 and TRBJ2-2, with D possibly being TRBD1 (8 bases). The CDR3 consists of 16 residues. Germline CDR1 and CDR2: SGHRS and YFSETQ. The V end was cut by 4 bases, the J end by 5 bases, with 18 bases between. The CDR3 loop reads CASSPLTGGGTGELFF. The DNA of the CDR3 is TGCGCCAGCAGCCCACTTACAGGGGGAGGGACCGGGGAGCTGTTTTTT.

The CDR3 nucleotides read TGTGCCAGCAGCGGGGGACAGTTCTCCTACGAGCAGTACTTC. It codes for CASSGGQFSYEQYF. V usage is TRBV9 and J usage is TRBJ2-7; 7 bases agree with TRBD1. This CDR3 has 14 residues. The V gene end was trimmed by 3 bases and the J gene end by 0 bases; junction bases not matched to a gene: 3. Germline V gene sequence: CDR1 SGDLS, CDR2 YYNGEE.

The V call is TRBV6-5, the J call TRBJ1-1, with no clear D. Per the germline V gene, CDR1 is MNHEY and CDR2 is SVGAGI. The CDR3 contains 14 residues. V dropped 6 bases and J dropped 5 bases, with 16 bases sitting between them. CDR3 DNA sequence: TGTGCCAGCAGCCTCAGGCCTCAGTATACTGAAGCTTTCTTT. It specifies CASSLRPQYTEAFF.

The V gene is TRBV18, the J gene TRBJ1-2, with unresolved D. The CDR3 extends over 14 amino acids. Germline V gene sequence: CDR1 KGHSH, CDR2 LQKENI. V lost 5 bases and J 4 bases, leaving 14 bases between the germline ends. CDR3 protein: CASSERRESYGYTF. Here the CDR3 DNA reads TGTGCCAGCTCAGAAAGGAGGGAGAGCTATGGCTACACCTTC.

The chain combines TRBV28 with TRBJ1-2; TRBD1 matches 11 bases. The CDR3 has 14 residues. Germline assignment: CDR1 MDHEN and CDR2 SYDVKM. V lost 6 bases and J lost 4; bases outside the gene matches: 4. Here the CDR3 DNA reads TGTGCCAGCAGGGGACAGGGGGACGGCTATGGCTACACCTTC. It is translated as CASRGQGDGYGYTF.

The rearrangement uses TRBV7-6 and TRBJ2-6; 7 nucleotides align to TRBD2. In germline, CDR1 is SGHVS, CDR2 FNYEAQ. The CDR3 contains 18 residues. The ends lost 1 base at V and 5 bases at J; junction bases unmatched: 11. The CDR3 region is CASSLGRRGGLWANVLTF. The CDR3 DNA sequence: TGTGCCAGCAGCTTAGGTCGTAGGGGAGGGCTCTGGGCCAACGTCCTGACTTTC.

V and J are TRBV7-6 and TRBJ1-3; 7 nucleotides line up with TRBD1. In germline, CDR1 is SGHVS, CDR2 FNYEAQ. There are 15 residues in the CDR3. With V trimmed by 5 bases and J by 1 base, 5 bases remained unmatched. CDR3 nucleotides: TGTGCCAGCAGCCTCATGACAGGGTCTGGAAACACCATATATTTT. It encodes CASSLMTGSGNTIYF. The full variable domain, in which reference TRBV7-6 and TRBJ1-3 provide the parts outside the CDR3, is GAGVSQSPRYKVTKRGQDVALRCDPISGHVSLYWYRQALGQGPEFLTYFNYEAQQDKSGLPNDRFSAERPEGSISTLTIQRTEQRDSAMYRCASSLMTGSGNTIYFGEGSWLTVV.

The count of this clone is one. The chain recombines TRBV18 with TRBJ2-3; D call uncertain. This CDR3 has 15 residues. Germline CDR1 reads KGHSH; CDR2 reads LQKENI. The germline V and J ends were trimmed by 3 bases and 1 base, with 11 bases remaining between them. This chain's CDR3 is CASSPRLFGTDTQYF. The DNA of the CDR3 is TGTGCCAGCTCACCGAGATTGTTCGGCACAGATACGCAGTATTTT.

This clone was detected only a few times. V gene TRBV4-3 combines with J gene TRBJ2-2, with D unclear. The CDR3 covers 17 residues. The germline V and J ends were trimmed by 0 bases and 3 bases, with 14 bases remaining between them. Germline CDR1 is LGHNA and CDR2 is YSLEER. This chain's CDR3 is CASSQERFNLHTGELFF. DNA for the CDR3: TGCGCCAGCAGCCAAGAACGTTTCAACCTACACACCGGGGAGCTGTTTTTT.

V and J are TRBV15 and TRBJ2-7; 8 bases are a match to TRBD1. Per the germline V gene, CDR1 is LNHNV and CDR2 is YYDKDF (reference sequence). The junction had 13 bases not matched to a gene; V was cut back by 0 bases and J by 6 bases. CDR3 length equals 17 residues. The CDR3 loop is CATSRDRFGQGPREQYF. The DNA of the CDR3 is TGTGCCACCAGCAGAGATCGATTTGGACAGGGCCCTCGCGAGCAGTACTTC.

There are a few counts of this clone. At the DNA level, this CDR3 is encoded by other sequences in the same sample as well. The V gene is TRBV14, the J gene TRBJ1-2, with 9 bases matching TRBD1. The CDR3 is 15 residues long. V was pared by 4 bases and J by 4 bases, with 7 bases of the junction left unmatched. Germline values: CDR1 SGHDN, CDR2 FVKESK. CDR3 coding DNA: TGTGCCAGCAGCCCGGGACAGGGAATCTCCTATGGCTACACCTTC. Protein sequence: CASSPGQGISYGYTF.

The chain employs TRBV7-2 and TRBJ2-1; 12 nucleotides line up with TRBD2. CDR3 length equals 15 residues. Germline trimming cut 2 bases from V and 10 bases from J; bases unmatched to any gene: 6. The germline CDR1 and CDR2 sequences are SGHTA and FQGNSA. This CDR3 reads CASSLTSGGTVEQFF. CDR3 DNA sequence: TGTGCCAGCAGCTTAACTAGCGGGGGGACCGTAGAGCAGTTCTTC.